The 26 T cell receptor beta chains below were found in one sample sequenced in a study of STAT5B mutations in CD4+ large granular lymphocyte leukemia. The method was immunoSEQ multiplex PCR; TCRdb's version includes in-frame clones alone and lacks a portion of them. The sample shows roughly 48,000 clones, around 70% of them seen only once. The sequenced material came from CD4+ T cells from blood buffy coats. These receptors all come from a human donor in good health.

The CDR3 here is CASSGASQETQYF. CDR3 coding DNA: TGTGCATCCAGTGGAGCTAGCCAAGAGACCCAGTACTTC. V gene TRBV30 combines with J gene TRBJ2-5; D unclear. CDR1 and CDR2 from the germline V gene are GTSNPN and SVGIG (reference sequence). This CDR3 has 13 amino acids.

The rearrangement uses TRBV19 and TRBJ2-5; D uncertain. The germline V and J ends were trimmed by 10 bases and 0 bases, with 18 bases remaining between them. The CDR3 runs 15 residues. Germline values: CDR1 LNHDA, CDR2 SQIVND (reference sequence). The CDR3 sequence: CATKGYYEYQETQYF. The CDR3, as DNA: TGTGCCACCAAGGGCTACTACGAGTACCAAGAGACCCAGTACTTC.

This rearrangement joins TRBV2 to TRBJ2-1, with D possibly being TRBD1 or TRBD2 (5 bases each). The CDR3 loop spans 11 amino acids. V lost 8 bases and J lost 9, with 11 bases in between. Per germline, CDR1 SNHLY and CDR2 FYNNEI. In nucleotides, the CDR3 is TGTGCCAGCTCGGTTGGGGGTGAGCAGTTCTTC. This encodes CASSVGGEQFF.

The gene calls are TRBV7-8 and TRBJ1-2; D not certain. The CDR3 covers 12 residues. From germline, CDR1 is SGHVS and CDR2 FQNEAQ. V shed 5 bases and J shed 4 bases, with 8 bases lying between them. The CDR3 loop reads CASSPEGYGYTF. CDR3 DNA sequence: TGTGCCAGCAGCCCCGAGGGCTATGGCTACACCTTC.

The chain employs TRBV9 and TRBJ2-1; no definite D call. V lost 4 bases and J 5 bases, leaving 10 bases between the germline ends. Germline values: CDR1 SGDLS, CDR2 YYNGEE. The CDR3 has 13 residues. CDR3 nucleotide sequence: TGTGCCAGCAGCCCCTTAGGTGACAATGAGCAGTTCTTC. Amino acid sequence: CASSPLGDNEQFF.

The chain combines TRBV6-6 with TRBJ1-4, with 7 positions matching TRBD1. This CDR3 spans 14 amino acids. Germline V lookup: CDR1 MNHNY, CDR2 SVGAGI (reference sequence). V lost 6 bases and J lost 4; bases outside the gene matches: 5. CDR3 amino acids: CASSLGQVNEKLFF. DNA of the CDR3: TGTGCCAGCAGCCTCGGACAGGTTAATGAAAAACTGTTTTTT.

This clone was seen only a few times. The V and J genes are TRBV2 and TRBJ2-4, with D hard to call. Per the germline V gene, CDR1 is SNHLY and CDR2 is FYNNEI. The CDR3 is 14 amino acids. Deletions cut 2 bases from V and 1 base from J, with 6 bases between. The CDR3 sequence: CASSEHQAKNIQYF. In DNA form, the CDR3 reads TGTGCCAGCAGTGAACACCAGGCCAAAAACATTCAGTACTTC.

The CDR3 protein is CASSGTGTGAADTQYF. The CDR3 bases are TGTGCCAGCAGCGGTACCGGGACAGGGGCTGCAGATACGCAGTATTTT. The V and J genes are TRBV9 and TRBJ2-3; TRBD1 agrees at 10 bases. CDR1 is SGDLS, CDR2 YYNGEE, per germline. The CDR3 runs to 16 residues. V shed 3 bases and J 4 bases; nucleotides not matched to a gene: 8.

The chain joins TRBV4-1 to TRBJ1-6, with unresolved D. The germline V and J ends were trimmed by 0 bases and 0 bases, with 9 bases remaining between them. The CDR3 extends over 17 amino acids. Germline CDR1 and CDR2: MGHRA and YSYEKL. The CDR3 spells CASSQDRISSYNSPLHF. In nucleotides, the CDR3 is TGCGCCAGCAGCCAAGACAGGATCAGCTCCTATAATTCACCCCTCCACTTT.

The rearrangement joins TRBV5-1 to TRBJ2-5, with 9 bases identical to TRBD2. Germline CDR1 reads SGHRS; CDR2 reads YFSETQ. The J segment lost 1 base and the V segment lost 0 bases, leaving 4 bases of the junction unmatched. There are 16 residues in the CDR3. This CDR3 reads CASSLGLAGLQETQYF. CDR3 DNA: TGCGCCAGCAGCTTGGGCCTAGCGGGGCTCCAAGAGACCCAGTACTTC.

The chain recombines TRBV19 with TRBJ2-3, with 8 bases lining up with TRBD1. CDR3 size: 16 residues. Losses at the gene ends were 5 bases for V and 5 bases for J; bases not matched to a gene: 12. Germline values: CDR1 LNHDA, CDR2 SQIVND (reference sequence). In DNA form, the CDR3 reads TGTGCCAGTAGTTTCTCAGGGGGCGGAGGATTAGATACGCAGTATTTT. It translates to CASSFSGGGGLDTQYF.

The genes are TRBV7-2 and TRBJ1-2; D remains ambiguous. CDR3 length: 13 residues. The germline gives CDR1 SGHTA, CDR2 FQGNSA. The V end was cut by 3 bases, the J end by 5 bases, with 10 bases between. The CDR3 region is CASSFSGEYGYTF. The CDR3, as DNA: TGTGCCAGCAGCTTTTCCGGGGAGTATGGCTACACCTTC.

This clone showed up just once. This chain connects TRBV5-1 to TRBJ2-2, with unresolved D. Germline CDR1 reads SGHRS; CDR2 reads YFSETQ. The CDR3 is made up of 15 amino acids. Trimming shortened V by 4 bases and J by 0 bases, and 10 bases separated the two germline ends. The CDR3 reads CASSPDRPNTGELFF. The DNA for the CDR3 is TGCGCCAGCAGCCCAGATCGCCCGAACACCGGGGAGCTGTTTTTT. The full variable domain, with the rest looked up from reference TRBV5-1 and TRBJ2-2, is KAGVTQTPRYLIKTRGQQVTLSCSPISGHRSVSWYQQTPGQGLQFLFEYFSETQRNKGNFPGRFSGRQFSNSRSEMNVSTLELGDSALYLCASSPDRPNTGELFFGEGSRLTVL.

The chain links TRBV9 to TRBJ2-2, with D possibly called TRBD1 or TRBD2 (6 bases each). V lost 4 bases and J lost 1, with 11 bases in between. The CDR3 is 15 amino acids. Germline CDR1 reads SGDLS; CDR2 reads YYNGEE. The CDR3: CASSLEGGNTGELFF. The CDR3 DNA is TGTGCCAGCAGCCTCGAGGGGGGGAACACCGGGGAGCTGTTTTTT.

The chain links TRBV30 to TRBJ2-2; 8 nucleotides align to TRBD2. The germline V gene encodes CDR1 GTSNPN and CDR2 SVGIG (reference sequence). The V and J ends lost 4 bases and 6 bases, in that order; junction bases with no gene match: 7. CDR3 size: 14 residues. The CDR3 protein is CAWTSGAGAGELFF. In DNA, the CDR3 is TGTGCCTGGACGTCGGGAGCGGGGGCCGGGGAGCTGTTTTTT.

This rearrangement joins TRBV19 to TRBJ1-2; a possible D gene is TRBD1 (6 bases). The CDR3 has 14 amino acids. Deletions cut 6 bases from V and 2 bases from J, with 13 bases between. Germline assignment: CDR1 LNHDA and CDR2 SQIVND (reference sequence). The CDR3 sequence is CASRISTGNYGYTF. CDR3 in DNA: TGTGCCAGTAGGATATCGACAGGCAACTATGGCTACACCTTC.

This chain joins TRBV7-8 and TRBJ2-7, with 9 bases fitting TRBD1. The V gene's germline CDR1 is SGHVS and CDR2 FQNEAQ. V was clipped by 4 bases and J by 1 base; unmatched bases: 8. The CDR3 is made up of 16 amino acids. The CDR3 protein is CASSSGQGSGSYEQYF. CDR3 DNA sequence: TGTGCCAGCAGCTCTGGACAGGGGAGTGGGTCCTACGAGCAGTACTTC.

The rearrangement joins TRBV6-5 to TRBJ2-7, with a weak D call TRBD1 (6 bases). In germline, CDR1 is MNHEY, CDR2 SVGAGI. The CDR3 spans 14 residues. Trimming took off 7 bases at V and 7 bases at J, with 20 bases between the two ends. Written as DNA, the CDR3 is TGTGCCAGCACAACGACAGGCCCTAGAGAGGAGCAGTACTTC. It encodes CASTTTGPREEQYF.

V gene TRBV6-1 combines with J gene TRBJ1-5; no clear D. Between the trimmed V and J ends, which lost 4 bases and 0 bases, there was a span of 13 bases. The CDR3 has 16 amino acids. Germline V gives CDR1 MNHNS, CDR2 SASEGT. The CDR3 DNA is TGTGCCAGCAGTGGGGCAGCACCTTATAGCAATCAGCCCCAGCATTTT. The encoded protein is CASSGAAPYSNQPQHF.

The chain recombines TRBV28 with TRBJ2-7; D remains unclear. The CDR3 is made up of 15 amino acids. V lost 1 base to trimming and J lost 3 bases, with 13 bases between them. CDR1 is MDHEN and CDR2 is SYDVKM in the germline V gene. DNA for the CDR3: TGTGCCAGCAGTTTATCCGTAGTGGGCGGCTACGAGCAGTACGTC. Translating gives CASSLSVVGGYEQYV.

The rearrangement joins TRBV18 to TRBJ2-7; 9 positions match TRBD1. CDR3 size: 15 residues. Per germline, CDR1 KGHSH and CDR2 LQKENI. Trimming cost V 2 bases and J 2 bases; bases outside gene matches: 4. The CDR3 loop is CASSPIQGATYEQYF. The CDR3 DNA is TGTGCCAGCTCACCAATACAGGGGGCCACCTACGAGCAGTACTTC.

This chain links TRBV7-9 with TRBJ1-3; 9 bases align to TRBD1. Germline V CDR1 and CDR2: SEHNR, FQNEAQ (reference sequence). V lost 8 bases, J lost 2 bases, and 1 base stayed unmatched. This CDR3 has 13 residues. The CDR3 region is CASRTGAGNTIYF. The CDR3 DNA is TGTGCCAGCCGGACAGGGGCTGGAAACACCATATATTTT.

This rearrangement joins TRBV5-1 to TRBJ1-3; D gene uncertain. Germline V gives CDR1 SGHRS, CDR2 YFSETQ. The V and J ends lost 4 bases and 0 bases respectively, with 17 bases between them. This CDR3 has 17 residues. Here the CDR3 reads CASSLDGGELSGNTIYF. CDR3 sequence (DNA): TGCGCCAGCAGCCTGGACGGCGGAGAACTCTCTGGAAACACCATATATTTT.

J is TRBJ1-6 and V is TRBV5-6; 8 bases agree with TRBD1. The CDR3 totals 14 residues. Looked up from germline, CDR1 is SGHDT and CDR2 is YYEEEE. V shed 5 bases, J shed 10 bases, and the junction held 8 bases outside the gene matches. The CDR3 DNA is TGTGCCAGCAGGACAGGGGCCCAGGGCTCACCCCTCCACTTT. It encodes CASRTGAQGSPLHF. Full variable domain (outside the CDR3, taken from reference TRBV5-6 and TRBJ1-6): DAGVTQSPTHLIKTRGQQVTLRCSPKSGHDTVSWYQQALGQGPQFIFQYYEEEERQRGNFPDRFSGHQFPNYSSELNVNALLLGDSALYLCASRTGAQGSPLHFGNGTRLTVT.

This clone was counted between two and nine times. This chain joins TRBV6-1 and TRBJ1-5; TRBD1 matches at 7 bases. V trimming: 0 bases; J trimming: 6 bases; junction bases outside the gene matches: 11. In germline, CDR1 is MNHNS, CDR2 SASEGT. The CDR3 is 17 amino acids. The CDR3 loop reads CASSEAGLTGSSQPQHF. CDR3 sequence (DNA): TGTGCCAGCAGTGAAGCGGGGTTGACAGGGTCTTCTCAGCCCCAGCATTTT.

The genes are TRBV9 and TRBJ1-2, with D possibly being TRBD1 (5 bases). Germline CDR1 and CDR2: SGDLS and YYNGEE. The CDR3 consists of 14 residues. V was trimmed by 4 bases and J by 6 bases, leaving 16 bases between them. CDR3 coding DNA: TGTGCCAGCAGCTATGATATGGGGGGACATGGCTACACCTTC. This gives the protein CASSYDMGGHGYTF.